The rows below give T cell receptor beta chains drawn from one sample of a study of vaccination effects on CD4 cells after COVID-19. Clones were read by immunoSEQ multiplex PCR, and TCRdb kept only the in-frame ones, dropping some. The sample holds about 81,000 clones; around four fifths are singletons and the top ten take around 1.1%. These receptors have no identified antigens. The material was CD4+ T cells from PBMCs cultured with HCoV-OC43 spike peptides, obtained after COVID-19 vaccination. These receptors all stem from a human donor who received a COVID-19 vaccine. Both conserved end residues are part of each CDR3. D genes are given only for firm matches. The size field is filled for only some rows; it gives once, few, many or a size class.

j_call | d_call | clone_size | v_call | cdr3_aa | cdr3_nt
TRBJ1-3 | . | . | TRBV19 | CASSIGFASGNTIYF | TGTGCCAGTAGTATAGGTTTCGCCTCTGGAAACACCATATATTTT
TRBJ1-2 | . | . | TRBV18 | CASSPTSGRDGYTF | TGTGCCAGCTCACCCACATCAGGGAGGGATGGCTACACCTTC
TRBJ1-4 | . | once | TRBV19 | CASNEIGRGWSEKLFF | TGTGCCAGTAACGAAATCGGTCGGGGATGGAGTGAAAAACTGTTTTTT
TRBJ2-1 | . | . | TRBV4-1 | CASSQVGNYNEQFF | TGCGCCAGCAGCCAAGTGGGCAACTACAATGAGCAGTTCTTC
TRBJ2-1 | . | . | TRBV10-3 | CAITASPYNEQFF | TGTGCCATCACAGCCTCCCCCTACAATGAGCAGTTCTTC
TRBJ1-5 | . | . | TRBV6-5 | CASTLHLVNNQPQHF | TGTGCCAGCACCTTACACCTGGTGAACAATCAGCCCCAGCATTTT
TRBJ1-2 | . | . | TRBV6-1 | CASSEYRTAFFSYGYTF | TGTGCCAGCAGTGAGTATAGAACAGCCTTCTTCTCCTATGGCTACACCTTC
TRBJ2-2 | TRBD1 | . | TRBV14 | CASSQRQGATNTGELFF | TGTGCCAGCAGCCAACGACAGGGTGCCACAAACACCGGGGAGCTGTTTTTT
TRBJ1-4 | . | . | TRBV15 | CATSVGGGSANEKLFF | TGTGCCACCAGCGTTGGCGGGGGATCGGCTAATGAAAAACTGTTTTTT
TRBJ1-6 | . | . | TRBV7-9 | CASSLYSGKDSPLHF | TGTGCCAGCAGCTTATACTCGGGGAAGGATTCACCCCTCCACTTT
TRBJ2-1 | . | . | TRBV12-5 | CASGSAPRAGASSYNEQFF | TGTGCTAGTGGTTCCGCCCCAAGAGCAGGGGCTAGCTCCTACAATGAGCAGTTCTTC
TRBJ1-2 | TRBD1 | . | TRBV20-1 | CSASHGGQPHFGYTF | TGCAGTGCTAGTCATGGGGGACAGCCACACTTCGGCTACACCTTC
TRBJ2-1 | . | . | TRBV5-6 | CASGQVQGSYNEQFF | TGTGCCAGCGGTCAGGTACAGGGCTCCTACAATGAGCAGTTCTTC
TRBJ1-5 | . | . | TRBV5-1 | CASSPTETRGNQPQHF | TGCGCCAGCAGCCCGACAGAGACCAGGGGCAATCAGCCCCAGCATTTT
TRBJ2-1 | TRBD1 | . | TRBV3-1/TRBV3-2 | CATGQGYNEQFF | TGTGCCACGGGACAGGGCTACAATGAGCAGTTCTTC
TRBJ1-2 | . | . | TRBV4-3 | CASSQEGGQGDGYTF | TGCGCCAGCAGCCAAGAAGGGGGGCAGGGCGACGGCTACACCTTC
TRBJ1-2 | . | . | TRBV3-1/TRBV3-2 | CASSQVGAGANYGYTF | TGTGCCAGCAGCCAAGTGGGGGCAGGGGCCAACTATGGCTACACCTTC
TRBJ2-3 | . | . | TRBV2 | CASSVGDTQYF | TGTGCCAGCAGTGTTGGAGATACGCAGTATTTT
TRBJ1-4 | TRBD1 | . | TRBV20-1 | CSASPGQNEKLFF | TGCAGTGCTAGTCCGGGACAGAATGAAAAACTGTTTTTT
TRBJ2-3 | TRBD2 | . | TRBV11-2 | CASSPGTSGGVTDTQYF | TGTGCCAGCAGCCCCGGGACTAGCGGGGGGGTAACAGATACGCAGTATTTT
TRBJ1-6 | . | few | TRBV2 | CASTPDRDFSPLHF | TGTGCCAGCACCCCAGACAGAGACTTCAGTCCCCTCCACTTT
TRBJ2-2 | TRBD1 | . | TRBV7-2 | CASSQGQGKSGELFF | TGTGCCAGCAGCCAGGGACAGGGGAAGTCAGGGGAGCTGTTTTTT
TRBJ1-2 | . | once | TRBV6-1 | CASSEAGFPSYGYTF | TGTGCCAGCAGTGAAGCAGGATTTCCGAGCTATGGCTACACCTTC
TRBJ1-5 | TRBD1 | . | TRBV28 | CASYIQGAGQPQHF | TGTGCCAGTTATATTCAGGGGGCCGGGCAGCCCCAGCATTTT
TRBJ1-1 | . | few | TRBV24-1 | CATSDFKGIEAFF | TGTGCCACCAGTGATTTTAAGGGTATTGAAGCTTTCTTT
TRBJ1-4 | . | . | TRBV28 | CASSFQGTTRKLFF | TGTGCCAGCAGTTTTCAGGGTACAACTCGAAAACTGTTTTTT
TRBJ2-3 | . | . | TRBV5-1 | CASGEDRSTDTQYF | TGCGCCAGTGGTGAGGACAGAAGCACAGATACGCAGTATTTT
TRBJ1-1 | . | . | TRBV29-1 | CSVGGRNTEAFF | TGCAGCGTTGGGGGGCGGAACACTGAAGCTTTCTTT
TRBJ1-2 | . | . | TRBV7-2 | CASSLDARNYGYTF | TGTGCCAGCAGCTTAGATGCTCGGAACTATGGCTACACCTTC
TRBJ2-3 | . | . | TRBV30 | CAWDKYRTDTQYF | TGTGCCTGGGATAAATACCGCACAGATACGCAGTATTTT
TRBJ2-1 | TRBD2 | . | TRBV7-2 | CASSPPGGTPDGNEQFF | TGTGCCAGCAGCCCGCCCGGGGGGACTCCGGATGGCAATGAGCAGTTCTTC
TRBJ1-6 | . | . | TRBV10-3 | CAISRDHYSPLHF | TGTGCCATCAGTAGGGACCACTATTCACCCCTCCACTTT